The T cell receptor (beta chain) under discussion was sequenced for a study of regulatory T cells in long-lasting Graves disease. Study at large: Patients newly diagnosed with Graves' had been on antithyroid drugs for under 3 months. Findings and limits, study-wide: TCR diversity in persistent Graves' patients was below that of newly diagnosed ones.

The sample's time point: newly diagnosed GD, antithyroid drugs for less than 3 months. Generation of the TCR library employed RNA extracted from PBMCs. Building of the TCR beta libraries involved iRepertoire HTBI primers and Arm-PCR of CDR3 regions. A single record per CDR3 protein comes from TCRdb applying MiXCR to the multiplex PCR reads. The sample has 350,000 to 500,000 distinct CDR3 sequences; 14% are singletons. The CDR3 totals 14 residues. Germline V gene sequence: CDR1 LGHNT, CDR2 FRNRAP. Trimming cost V 4 bases and J 6 bases, with 13 bases left between them. This clonotype turned up a few times. Its specificity is not known. This sample also belongs to another study, concerning T cells in Graves' hyperthyroidism and ophthalmopathy. From that report: Appearing also in blood were most of the thyroid clonotypes expanded above 0.001.

This chain joins TRBV12-5 and TRBJ2-1, with a possible D match to TRBD2 (7 bases). The sequences come from peripheral blood mononuclear cells (PBMCs), collected at new diagnosis, from a patient treated with antithyroid drugs. The sequence was obtained from a woman between 50 and 59 years old with Graves disease. The CDR3, as DNA: TGTGCTAGTGGTTATGGGGGGGCTGCCAATGAGCAGTTCTTC. Protein: CASGYGGAANEQFF.